This T cell receptor (beta chain) was sequenced for a study of breast tumors, draining lymph nodes, adjacent tissues. Comment on this clonotype: Antigen unknown.

TCRdb reprocessed the multiplex PCR reads via MiXCR and lists one record per CDR3 protein. Found here are tens of thousands of distinct CDR3 sequences, roughly 28% of them singletons; the top ten hold 8.1%. Axillary draining lymph nodes of breast cancer patients supplied the node samples. The study's findings and limits: Tumor T cell lymph node origin was a supported hypothesis, not proven. Luminal-like breast cancer showed significantly higher tumor–nontumor repertoire similarity than basal-like.

Germline V gene sequence: CDR1 LNHDA, CDR2 SQIVND (reference sequence). The CDR3 has 13 amino acids. V was shortened by 5 bases and J by 4 bases, with 12 bases between the two germline ends. Sequencing was done on a sample of axillary lymph node tissue. This clonotype originated in a female donor with breast cancer. Some clones in this sample may be carry-over from other donors' samples. The chain combines TRBV19 with TRBJ2-7; no clear D. CDR3 sequence reads: CASSVQSTYEQYF. The CDR3, as DNA: TGTGCCAGTAGTGTACAGAGTACTTACGAGCAGTACTTC.